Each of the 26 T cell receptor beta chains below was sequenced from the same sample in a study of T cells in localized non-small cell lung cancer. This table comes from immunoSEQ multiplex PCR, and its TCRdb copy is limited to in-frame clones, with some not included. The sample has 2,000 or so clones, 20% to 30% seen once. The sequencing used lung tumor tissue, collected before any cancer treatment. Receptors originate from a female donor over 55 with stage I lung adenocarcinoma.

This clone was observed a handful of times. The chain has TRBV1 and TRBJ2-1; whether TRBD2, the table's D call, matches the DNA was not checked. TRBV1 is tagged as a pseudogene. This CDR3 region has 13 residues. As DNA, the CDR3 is TGCGCCAGCAGCCTCCCCTCGACTAGTCGGCAGTTCTTC. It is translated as CASSLPSTSRQFF.

The CDR3 coding sequence is TGTGCCAGCAGTCCTTACTCACAGGGAGGCACAGATACGCAGTATTTT. Amino acids: CASSPYSQGGTDTQYF. This chain connects TRBV28 to TRBJ2-3; a weak D match, TRBD1 (6 bases). V was shortened by 5 bases and J by 1 base, with 16 bases between the two germline ends. Germline lookup yields CDR1 MDHEN and CDR2 SYDVKM. The CDR3 has 16 amino acids. Full variable domain (missing parts from reference TRBV28 and TRBJ2-3): DVKVTQSSRYLVKRTGEKVFLECVQDMDHENMFWYRQDPGLGLRLIYFSYDVKMKEKGDIPEGYSVSREKKERFSLILESASTNQTSMYLCASSPYSQGGTDTQYFGPGTRLTVL.

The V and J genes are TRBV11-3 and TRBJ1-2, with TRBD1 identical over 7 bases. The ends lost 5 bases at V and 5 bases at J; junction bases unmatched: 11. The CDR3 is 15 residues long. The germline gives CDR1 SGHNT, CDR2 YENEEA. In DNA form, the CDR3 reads TGTGCCAGCAGCAAGGACAGGCGGCCTCTTTATGGCTACACCTTC. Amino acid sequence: CASSKDRRPLYGYTF.

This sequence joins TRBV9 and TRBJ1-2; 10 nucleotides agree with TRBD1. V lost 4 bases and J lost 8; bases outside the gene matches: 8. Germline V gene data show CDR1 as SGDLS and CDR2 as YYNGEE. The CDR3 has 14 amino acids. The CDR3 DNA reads TGTGCCAGCAGCCCCCGGGACAGGGGAGGCGGCTACACCTTC. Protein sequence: CASSPRDRGGGYTF.

CDR3 sequence (DNA): TGTGCCAGCTCAGGGGATCTACTTAACTATGGCTACACCTTC. Translation: CASSGDLLNYGYTF. This chain connects TRBV18 to TRBJ1-2; D unclear. V shed 5 bases and J shed 1 base, with 11 bases lying between them. From germline, CDR1 is KGHSH and CDR2 LQKENI. CDR3 length: 14 amino acids.

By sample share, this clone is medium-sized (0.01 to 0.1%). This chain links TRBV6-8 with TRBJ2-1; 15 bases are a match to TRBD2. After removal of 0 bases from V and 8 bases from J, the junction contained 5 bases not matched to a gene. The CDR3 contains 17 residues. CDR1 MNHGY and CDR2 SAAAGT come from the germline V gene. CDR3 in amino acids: CASSYSWTSGGGDEQFF. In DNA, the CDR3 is TGTGCCAGCAGTTACTCATGGACTAGCGGGGGGGGCGATGAGCAGTTCTTC.

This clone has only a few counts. The CDR3 DNA reads TGTGCCAGTAGTATAGGAGGGGGATCCACTGAAGCTTTCTTT. Its translation: CASSIGGGSTEAFF. The chain carries TRBV19 and TRBJ1-1, with D tentatively TRBD1 (6 bases). The V gene lost 1 base and the J gene lost 4 bases, with 10 bases spanning the gap. CDR3 size: 14 residues. CDR1 and CDR2 (germline): LNHDA, SQIVND (reference sequence). Full variable domain (missing parts from reference TRBV19 and TRBJ1-1): DGGITQSPKYLFRKEGQNVTLSCEQNLNHDAMYWYRQDPGQGLRLIYYSQIVNDFQKGDIAEGYSVSREKKESFPLTVTSAQKNPTAFYLCASSIGGGSTEAFFGQGTRLTVV.

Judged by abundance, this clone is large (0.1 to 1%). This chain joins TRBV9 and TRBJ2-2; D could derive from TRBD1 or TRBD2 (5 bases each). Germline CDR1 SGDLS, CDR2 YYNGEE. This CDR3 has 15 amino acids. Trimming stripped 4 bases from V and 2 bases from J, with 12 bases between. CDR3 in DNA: TGTGCCAGCAGCTCCGGGGCAGGAAACACCGGGGAGCTGTTTTTT. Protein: CASSSGAGNTGELFF.

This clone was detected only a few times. The CDR3 loop is CASSVEGVPETQYF. In DNA, the CDR3 is TGTGCCAGCAGCGTAGAGGGGGTCCCGGAGACCCAGTACTTC. The rearrangement links TRBV9 to TRBJ2-5, with TRBD1 as a possible D gene (6 bases). Germline lookup yields CDR1 SGDLS and CDR2 YYNGEE. The ends were cut back, 0 bases at V and 5 bases at J, with 11 bases in the middle. The length of the CDR3 is 14 residues.

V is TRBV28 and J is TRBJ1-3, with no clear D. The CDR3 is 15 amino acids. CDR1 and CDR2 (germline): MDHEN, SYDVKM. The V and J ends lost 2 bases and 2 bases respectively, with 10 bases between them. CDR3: CASSLPGAAGNTIYF. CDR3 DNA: TGTGCCAGCAGTTTACCGGGCGCTGCTGGAAACACCATATATTTT.

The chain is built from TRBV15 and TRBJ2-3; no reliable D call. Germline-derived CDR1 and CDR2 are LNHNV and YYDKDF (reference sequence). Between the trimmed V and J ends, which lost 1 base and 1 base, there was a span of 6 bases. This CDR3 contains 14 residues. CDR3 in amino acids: CATSRGVGTDTQYF. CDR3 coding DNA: TGTGCCACCAGCAGAGGGGTTGGCACAGATACGCAGTATTTT. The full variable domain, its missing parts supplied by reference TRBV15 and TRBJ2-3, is DAMVIQNPRYQVTQFGKPVTLSCSQTLNHNVMYWYQQKSSQAPKLLFHYYDKDFNNEADTPDNFQSRRPNTSFCFLDIRSPGLGDTAMYLCATSRGVGTDTQYFGPGTRLTVL.

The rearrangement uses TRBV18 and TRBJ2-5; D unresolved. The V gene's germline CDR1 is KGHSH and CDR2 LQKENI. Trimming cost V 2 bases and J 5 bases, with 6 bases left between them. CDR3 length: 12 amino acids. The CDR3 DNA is TGTGCCAGCTCACCAGAGGAGGAGACCCAGTACTTC. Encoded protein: CASSPEEETQYF. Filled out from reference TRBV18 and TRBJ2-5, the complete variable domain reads NAGVMQNPRHLVRRRGQEARLRCSPMKGHSHVYWYRQLPEEGLKFMVYLQKENIIDESGMPKERFSAEFPKEGPSILRIQQVVRGDSAAYFCASSPEEETQYFGPGTRLLVL.

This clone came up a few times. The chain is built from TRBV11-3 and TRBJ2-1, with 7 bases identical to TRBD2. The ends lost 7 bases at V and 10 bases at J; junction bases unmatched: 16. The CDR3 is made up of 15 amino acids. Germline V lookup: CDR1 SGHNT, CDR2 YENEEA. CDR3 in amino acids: CASTSAGARGEEQFF. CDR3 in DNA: TGTGCCAGCACTAGTGCGGGAGCTCGGGGAGAGGAGCAGTTCTTC.

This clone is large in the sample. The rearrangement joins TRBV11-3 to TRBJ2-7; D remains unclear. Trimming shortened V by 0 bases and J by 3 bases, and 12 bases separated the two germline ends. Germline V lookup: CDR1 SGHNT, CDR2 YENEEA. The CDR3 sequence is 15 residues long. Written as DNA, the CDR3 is TGTGCCAGCAGCTTAGAAAGGCTAGGAAACTACGAGCAGTACTTC. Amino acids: CASSLERLGNYEQYF. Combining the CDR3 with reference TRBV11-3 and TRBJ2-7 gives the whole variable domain EAGVVQSPRYKIIEKKQPVAFWCNPISGHNTLYWYLQNLGQGPELLIRYENEEAVDDSQLPKDRFSAERLKGVDSTLKIQPAELGDSAVYLCASSLERLGNYEQYFGPGTRLTVT.

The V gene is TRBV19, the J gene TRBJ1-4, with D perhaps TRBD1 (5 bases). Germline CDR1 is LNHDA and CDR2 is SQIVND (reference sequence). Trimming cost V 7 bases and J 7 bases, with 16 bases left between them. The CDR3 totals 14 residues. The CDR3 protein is CASTRDGGIEKLFF. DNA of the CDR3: TGTGCCAGTACCAGGGACGGCGGCATTGAAAAACTGTTTTTT.

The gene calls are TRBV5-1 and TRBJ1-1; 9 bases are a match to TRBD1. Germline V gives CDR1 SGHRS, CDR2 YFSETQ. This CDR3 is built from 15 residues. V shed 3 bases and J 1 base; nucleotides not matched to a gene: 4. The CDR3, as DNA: TGCGCCAGCAGCTCACAGGGGGCGGGGAACACTGAAGCTTTCTTT. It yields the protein CASSSQGAGNTEAFF.

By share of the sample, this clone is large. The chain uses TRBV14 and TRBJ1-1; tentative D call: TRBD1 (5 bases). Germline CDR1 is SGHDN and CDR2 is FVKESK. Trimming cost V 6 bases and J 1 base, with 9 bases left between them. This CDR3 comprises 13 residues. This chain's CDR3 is CASRETANTEAFF. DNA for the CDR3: TGTGCCAGCAGGGAGACAGCGAACACTGAAGCTTTCTTT.

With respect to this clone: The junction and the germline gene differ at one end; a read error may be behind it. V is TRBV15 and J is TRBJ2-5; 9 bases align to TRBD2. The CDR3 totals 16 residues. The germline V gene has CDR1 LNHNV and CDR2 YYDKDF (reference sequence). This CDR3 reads CATSRGVSLAGPSYNF. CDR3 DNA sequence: TGTGCCACCAGCAGAGGAGTGAGTCTAGCGGGGCCCTCTTACAACTTC.

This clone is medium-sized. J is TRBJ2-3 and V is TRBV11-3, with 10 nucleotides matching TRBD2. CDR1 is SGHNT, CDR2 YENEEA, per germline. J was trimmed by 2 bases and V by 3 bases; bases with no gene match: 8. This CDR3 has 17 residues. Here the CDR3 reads CASSLEGLALITDTQYF. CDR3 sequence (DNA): TGTGCCAGCAGCTTGGAGGGACTAGCGCTTATCACAGATACGCAGTATTTT.

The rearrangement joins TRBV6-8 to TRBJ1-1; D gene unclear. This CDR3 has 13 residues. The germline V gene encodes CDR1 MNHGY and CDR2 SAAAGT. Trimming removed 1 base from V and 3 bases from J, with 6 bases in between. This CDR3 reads CASSYYGDTEAFF. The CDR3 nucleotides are TGTGCCAGCAGTTACTATGGCGACACTGAAGCTTTCTTT.

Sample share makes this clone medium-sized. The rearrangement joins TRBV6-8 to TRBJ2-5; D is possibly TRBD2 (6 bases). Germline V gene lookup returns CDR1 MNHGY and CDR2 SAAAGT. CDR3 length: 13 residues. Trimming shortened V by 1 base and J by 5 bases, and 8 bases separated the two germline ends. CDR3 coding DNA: TGTGCCAGCAGTTACTTGAGCGGGGAGACCCAGTACTTC. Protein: CASSYLSGETQYF.

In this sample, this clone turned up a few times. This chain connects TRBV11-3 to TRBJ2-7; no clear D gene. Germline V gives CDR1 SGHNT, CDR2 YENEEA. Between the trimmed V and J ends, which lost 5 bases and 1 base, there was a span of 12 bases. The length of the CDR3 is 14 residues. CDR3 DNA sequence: TGTGCCAGCAGCCCCCGCCAGAAGTCCTACGAGCAGTACTTC. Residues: CASSPRQKSYEQYF.

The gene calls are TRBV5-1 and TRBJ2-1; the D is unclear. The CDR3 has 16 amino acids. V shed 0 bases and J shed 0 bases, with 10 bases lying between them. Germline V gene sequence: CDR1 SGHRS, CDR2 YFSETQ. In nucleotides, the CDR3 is TGCGCCAGCAGCTTGGGGCGGCAGAGCTCCTACAATGAGCAGTTCTTC. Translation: CASSLGRQSSYNEQFF. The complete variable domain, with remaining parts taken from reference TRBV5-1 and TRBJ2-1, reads KAGVTQTPRYLIKTRGQQVTLSCSPISGHRSVSWYQQTPGQGLQFLFEYFSETQRNKGNFPGRFSGRQFSNSRSEMNVSTLELGDSALYLCASSLGRQSSYNEQFFGPGTRLTVL.

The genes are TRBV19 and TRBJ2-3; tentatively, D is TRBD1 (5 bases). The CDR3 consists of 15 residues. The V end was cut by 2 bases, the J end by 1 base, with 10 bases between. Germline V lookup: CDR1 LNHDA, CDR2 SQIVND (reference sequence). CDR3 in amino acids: CASSIQGMGTDTQYF. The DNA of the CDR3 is TGTGCCAGTAGTATACAGGGTATGGGCACAGATACGCAGTATTTT.

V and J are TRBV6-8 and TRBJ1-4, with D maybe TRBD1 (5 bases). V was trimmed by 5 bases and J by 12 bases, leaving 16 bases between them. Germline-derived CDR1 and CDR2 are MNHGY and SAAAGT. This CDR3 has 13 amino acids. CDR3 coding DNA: TGTGCCAGCAGTGGGCGACGCCGGGGGGAACTGTTTTTT. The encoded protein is CASSGRRRGELFF.

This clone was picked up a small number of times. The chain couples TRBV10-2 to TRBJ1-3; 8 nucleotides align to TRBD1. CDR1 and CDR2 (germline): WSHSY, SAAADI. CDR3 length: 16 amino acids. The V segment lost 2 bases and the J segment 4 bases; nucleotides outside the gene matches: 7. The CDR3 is CASSETGTGVGNTIYF. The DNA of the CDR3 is TGCGCCAGCAGTGAGACCGGGACAGGAGTGGGAAACACCATATATTTT.